This TCR beta chain was captured by sequencing in a study of OX40 agonist ivuxolimab in advanced cancers. Study information: The patients received agonistic anti-OX40 (CD134) antibody ivuxolimab. Patients with hepatocellular carcinoma, melanoma, renal cell or head and neck cancer made up the dose-escalation patients.

With 6 bases clipped from V and 9 bases from J, the junction kept 12 bases outside the gene matches. This CDR3 has 14 residues. Germline-derived CDR1 and CDR2 are MNHEY and SMNVEV (reference sequence). Exclusion of a patient followed from autoimmune disease history or systemic immunosuppression. At cycle 4 day 1, cycle 7 day 1, and baseline, blood was sampled. TCRdb keeps only in-frame clones here, not all; method: immunoSEQ multiplex PCR. The sample shows around 76,000 clones, 80% to 90% of them seen only once. The chain links TRBV27 to TRBJ2-3; 7 bases align to TRBD1. The receptor was derived from an adult with an advanced solid tumor such as melanoma, head and neck, liver or kidney cancer. Material: CD4+ or CD8+ T cells sorted from blood, obtained in a trial of the OX40 agonist ivuxolimab. Here the CDR3 DNA reads TGTGCCAGCAGACCGGGACAGCGAGTTGGGACGCAGTATTTT. This encodes CASRPGQRVGTQYF.